These 10 T cell receptor beta chains were sequenced from one sample in a study of CD8 T cells in ankylosing spondylitis. General study points: Made up of under 10 highly homologous variants, a TCR beta motif appeared characteristic of ankylosing spondylitis blood.

Each CDR3 protein is one row after TCRdb ran MiXCR on the 5' RACE reads. Among approximately 540,000 distinct CDR3 sequences, roughly 13% were seen once, and the ten largest hold under 7.5%. These receptors' antigens are unknown. The source material was blood, either unsorted or a sorted T cell fraction (not recorded which). The source of these receptors is a male donor with ankylosing spondylitis.

This clonotype has just a few counts. The chain links TRBV27 to TRBJ2-4, with D uncertain. V gave up 3 bases and J gave up 7 bases, with 10 bases separating them. Germline-derived CDR1 and CDR2 are MNHEY and SMNVEV (reference sequence). The CDR3 is 13 amino acids. DNA for the CDR3: TGTGCCAGCAGTTTTGGGTTATGGAACATTCAGTACTTC. Translated, it gives CASSFGLWNIQYF.

This clonotype was counted only a few times. DNA of the CDR3: TGTGCCAGCAGCCGAGAGCCACTAGCGGCGAACACCGGGGAGCTGTTTTTT. As protein: CASSREPLAANTGELFF. This chain links TRBV11-3 with TRBJ2-2; 8 nucleotides match TRBD2. Germline V gives CDR1 SGHNT, CDR2 YENEEA. Trimming at V came to 5 bases and at J to 0 bases, leaving 8 bases not matched to a gene. The CDR3 covers 17 residues.

In this sample, this clonotype turned up many times. This sequence joins TRBV5-1 and TRBJ2-2; a possible D gene is TRBD1 (6 bases). This CDR3 contains 14 residues. Germline V gene data show CDR1 as SGHRS and CDR2 as YFSETQ. Trimming stripped 4 bases from V and 0 bases from J, with 7 bases between. The CDR3 DNA follows: TGCGCCAGCAGCGGACAGACGAACACCGGGGAGCTGTTTTTT. It encodes CASSGQTNTGELFF.

The chain couples TRBV7-9 to TRBJ1-4; D not certain. The CDR3 length is 13 residues. Germline values: CDR1 SEHNR, CDR2 FQNEAQ (reference sequence). V lost 7 bases and J 4 bases, leaving 10 bases between the germline ends. The DNA of the CDR3 is TGTGCCAGCACCCGCGCAGTTAATGAAAAACTGTTTTTT. Encoded protein: CASTRAVNEKLFF.

This clonotype was detected many times. The genes are TRBV5-1 and TRBJ2-2; 8 bases agree with TRBD2. The V and J ends lost 5 bases and 5 bases, in that order; junction bases with no gene match: 11. The germline gives CDR1 SGHRS, CDR2 YFSETQ. CDR3 size: 16 residues. Written as DNA, the CDR3 is TGCGCCAGCAGTCCTACTAGCGGAGAGAGAACCGGGGAGCTGTTTTTT. It encodes CASSPTSGERTGELFF.

The chain recombines TRBV20-1 with TRBJ2-2; the match to TRBD1 covers 8 bases. Germline CDR1 reads DFQATT; CDR2 reads SNEGSKA (reference sequence). There are 14 residues in the CDR3. The V and J ends lost 3 bases and 4 bases, in that order; junction bases with no gene match: 4. CDR3 nucleotides: TGCAGTGCTAGTTTCGGACAGGGCACCGGGGAGCTGTTTTTT. This codes for CSASFGQGTGELFF.

The genes are TRBV5-1 and TRBJ2-1; 10 nucleotides line up with TRBD2. Germline V gives CDR1 SGHRS, CDR2 YFSETQ. CDR3 length equals 16 residues. Unmatched junction bases numbered 6, after V lost 6 bases and J lost 0 bases. CDR3 protein: CASKTSGSISYNEQFF. For the CDR3, the DNA is TGCGCCAGCAAGACTAGCGGGTCTATCTCCTACAATGAGCAGTTCTTC.

This clonotype was seen at least ten times. This rearrangement joins TRBV12-3 or TRBV12-4 to TRBJ2-2; 15 bases are shared with TRBD2. V shed 4 bases, J shed 8 bases, and the junction held 5 bases outside the gene matches. The CDR3 length is 16 residues. CDR3 protein: CASSSPGLAGGGELFF. The CDR3 DNA reads TGTGCCAGCAGTTCCCCGGGACTAGCGGGAGGTGGGGAGCTGTTTTTT.

This clonotype was recorded many times. CDR3 DNA: TGTGCCACCAGTGAGAGACAGCGCTTGAAAGAGACCCAGTACTTC. Translation gives CATSERQRLKETQYF. The gene calls are TRBV24-1 and TRBJ2-5; weak D call: TRBD1 (5 bases). Trimming removed 4 bases from V and 3 bases from J, with 14 bases in between. Germline loops: CDR1 KGHDR, CDR2 SFDVKD. The CDR3 has 15 residues.

This clonotype has at least ten counts. The chain recombines TRBV15 with TRBJ2-2; weak D call: TRBD2 (5 bases). There are 15 residues in the CDR3. Germline CDR1 reads LNHNV; CDR2 reads YYDKDF (reference sequence). The ends were cut back, 1 base at V and 1 base at J, with 7 bases in the middle. Here the CDR3 DNA reads TGTGCCACCAGCAGAGCCGGGAAGAACACCGGGGAGCTGTTTTTT. This encodes CATSRAGKNTGELFF.